The next 5 T cell receptor beta chains were all read from a single sample in a study of T cells after yellow fever vaccination. TCRdb reprocessed the 5' RACE reads via MiXCR and lists one record per CDR3 protein. The sample shows 350,000 to 450,000 distinct CDR3 sequences, roughly a sixth of them seen only once. The input for sequencing was PBMCs, taken before the yellow fever booster vaccination. The source of these receptors is a man younger than 35 who received the YFV17D yellow fever vaccine.

The CDR3 coding sequence is TGTGCCAGCAGTTTTAGCGGGGGGGCCTATGAGCAGTTCTTC. This codes for CASSFSGGAYEQFF. The chain combines TRBV12-3 or TRBV12-4 with TRBJ2-1, with 11 bases that match TRBD2. The CDR3 runs to 14 residues. V dropped 3 bases and J dropped 8; count of bases not matched to a gene: 3.

The chain recombines TRBV20-1 with TRBJ1-5; D is possibly TRBD1 (5 bases). The ends were cut back, 4 bases at V and 4 bases at J, with 14 bases in the middle. The germline gives CDR1 DFQATT, CDR2 SNEGSKA (reference sequence). The CDR3 loop spans 14 amino acids. CDR3 region: CSAKRGFLNQPQHF. CDR3 DNA: TGCAGTGCTAAGAGGGGTTTCTTGAATCAGCCCCAGCATTTT.

This clonotype was seen a handful of times. The genes are TRBV15 and TRBJ2-3, with 10 bases aligning to TRBD2. With V trimmed by 3 bases and J by 2 bases, 8 bases remained unmatched. The CDR3 is 17 residues long. Looked up from germline, CDR1 is LNHNV and CDR2 is YYDKDF (reference sequence). The CDR3 sequence is CATSSGLLAGLTDTQYF. The CDR3 bases are TGTGCCACCAGCAGTGGGCTACTAGCGGGGCTCACAGATACGCAGTATTTT.

This sequence joins TRBV11-2 and TRBJ2-7, with D unresolved. The germline V gene has CDR1 SGHAT and CDR2 FQNNGV. Between the trimmed V and J ends, which lost 4 bases and 4 bases, there was a span of 8 bases. The CDR3 totals 12 residues. As DNA, the CDR3 is TGTGCCAGCAGCTCCCGGATATACGAGCAGTACTTC. It encodes CASSSRIYEQYF.

This clonotype was seen a handful of times. The rearrangement links TRBV7-2 to TRBJ2-1, with TRBD2 matching over 8 bases. Germline V gene sequence: CDR1 SGHTA, CDR2 FQGNSA. The CDR3 runs 17 residues. Trimming at V came to 5 bases and at J to 7 bases, leaving 16 bases not matched to a gene. Here the CDR3 reads CASSRVVGLVRGNEQFF. The CDR3 region has the DNA TGTGCCAGCAGCCGGGTCGTGGGACTAGTGAGGGGAAATGAGCAGTTCTTC.